One sample yielded the 15 T cell receptor beta chains listed below, sequenced in a study of T cell responses to AZD1222 COVID-19 vaccine. Method: immunoSEQ multiplex PCR; TCRdb's copy keeps in-frame clones and lacks some. The sample shows roughly 100,000 clones, approximately 91% of them seen only once. Sequences were derived from peripheral blood, sampled on day 0 of AZD1222 vaccination. These receptor sequences come from an adult in good health.

This clone appeared once. The gene calls are TRBV3-1 (or the pseudogene TRBV3-2) and TRBJ2-1; 7 nucleotides match TRBD1. The CDR3 length is 15 residues. CDR1 and CDR2 (germline): LGHDT, YNNKEL (reference sequence). The V and J ends lost 1 base and 4 bases, in that order; junction bases with no gene match: 4. This chain's CDR3 is CASSQGWDSYNEQFF. The CDR3 coding sequence is TGTGCCAGCAGCCAAGGATGGGACAGTTACAATGAGCAGTTCTTC.

J is TRBJ1-1 and V is TRBV7-9, with 7 bases matching TRBD1. This CDR3 spans 15 amino acids. The junction had 8 bases not matched to a gene; V was cut back by 5 bases and J by 2 bases. In germline, CDR1 is SEHNR, CDR2 FQNEAQ (reference sequence). The CDR3 bases are TGTGCCAGCAGCGCACGGGACAGATTTAACACTGAAGCTTTCTTT. It specifies CASSARDRFNTEAFF.

The chain uses TRBV30 and TRBJ1-2; possibly TRBD1 for D (5 bases). V lost 2 bases to trimming and J lost 7 bases, with 17 bases between them. CDR3 length equals 14 residues. Germline CDR1 and CDR2: GTSNPN and SVGIG (reference sequence). The CDR3 loop is CAWSIGTGFSGYTF. For the CDR3, the DNA is TGTGCCTGGAGTATAGGCACAGGATTTTCTGGCTACACCTTC.

This rearrangement joins TRBV13 to TRBJ1-3; no clear D. Germline loops: CDR1 PRHDT, CDR2 FYEKMQ (reference sequence). The CDR3 spans 13 residues. Trimming shortened V by 0 bases and J by 2 bases, and 2 bases separated the two germline ends. The CDR3 loop reads CASSLGTGNTIYF. CDR3 in DNA: TGTGCCAGCAGCTTAGGGACTGGAAACACCATATATTTT.

The chain employs TRBV5-1 and TRBJ1-5; no reliable D call. Germline V CDR1 and CDR2: SGHRS, YFSETQ. The CDR3 spans 15 residues. V lost 0 bases, J lost 8 bases, and 15 bases lay in between. The CDR3 protein is CASSLDGNWHEPQHF. CDR3 sequence (DNA): TGCGCCAGCAGCTTGGATGGGAATTGGCATGAGCCCCAGCATTTT.

The CDR3 DNA follows: TGTGCCAGCAGCGACTCGGGTGCAGGGAGGGAAGGGACCCAGTACTTC. This encodes CASSDSGAGREGTQYF. The J gene is TRBJ2-5, the V gene TRBV2; 7 nucleotides match TRBD2. Germline values: CDR1 SNHLY, CDR2 FYNNEI. The V and J ends lost 6 bases and 7 bases, in that order; junction bases with no gene match: 17. The CDR3 runs 16 residues. Based on the CDR3 plus reference TRBV2 and TRBJ2-5, the full variable domain is EPEVTQTPSHQVTQMGQEVILRCVPISNHLYFYWYRQILGQKVEFLVSFYNNEISEKSEIFDDQFSVERPDGSNFTLKIRSTKLEDSAMYFCASSDSGAGREGTQYFGPGTRLLVL.

This clone was seen only once. This rearrangement joins TRBV30 to TRBJ1-2; tentative D call: TRBD1 (5 bases). The V gene lost 0 bases and the J gene lost 4 bases, with 12 bases spanning the gap. The CDR3 totals 14 residues. Germline CDR1 GTSNPN, CDR2 SVGIG (reference sequence). CDR3 loop: CAWSVPGLIYGYTF. The DNA for the CDR3 is TGTGCCTGGAGTGTGCCGGGACTGATCTATGGCTACACCTTC.

This chain connects TRBV13 to TRBJ1-4; 8 bases line up with TRBD1. Germline V gene sequence: CDR1 PRHDT, CDR2 FYEKMQ (reference sequence). V lost 2 bases, J lost 6 bases, and 2 bases stayed unmatched. The CDR3 extends over 14 amino acids. In DNA form, the CDR3 reads TGTGCCAGCAGCTTAACAGGGGGAGATGAAAAACTGTTTTTT. It translates to CASSLTGGDEKLFF.

The genes are TRBV3-1 (or the pseudogene TRBV3-2) and TRBJ2-5; possibly TRBD2 for D (7 bases). CDR3 size: 16 residues. Trimming removed 3 bases from V and 2 bases from J, with 16 bases in between. Germline lookup yields CDR1 LGHDT and CDR2 YNNKEL (reference sequence). The DNA for the CDR3 is TGTGCCAGCAGCCAGTGGGGGGGGCGGACACAAGAGACCCAGTACTTC. It is translated as CASSQWGGRTQETQYF.

The chain couples TRBV10-1 to TRBJ1-2; no clear D. V was cut by 9 bases and J by 4 bases, with 12 bases left in between. The germline V gene has CDR1 WNHNN and CDR2 SYGVQD (reference sequence). This CDR3 has 12 residues. The CDR3 loop reads CASYMKSYGYTF. In nucleotides, the CDR3 is TGCGCCAGTTACATGAAGTCCTATGGCTACACCTTC.

This chain joins TRBV7-9 and TRBJ2-2, with D perhaps matching TRBD1 (6 bases). Germline CDR1 SEHNR, CDR2 FQNEAQ (reference sequence). The CDR3 is made up of 15 amino acids. V lost 4 bases and J 2 bases, leaving 11 bases between the germline ends. The CDR3 here is CASSSRQVNTGELFF. The CDR3 DNA sequence: TGTGCCAGCAGCTCGCGACAGGTCAACACCGGGGAGCTGTTTTTT.

The chain uses TRBV14 and TRBJ2-1, with TRBD1 as a possible D gene (7 bases). Between the trimmed V and J ends, which lost 4 bases and 1 base, there was a span of 14 bases. Germline V gene lookup returns CDR1 SGHDN and CDR2 FVKESK. CDR3 length: 16 amino acids. The CDR3 region has the DNA TGTGCCAGCAGCCCCCCGGGGGACAGATCCTACAATGAGCAGTTCTTC. Protein sequence: CASSPPGDRSYNEQFF. The full variable domain, rest sourced from reference TRBV14 and TRBJ2-1, is EAGVTQFPSHSVIEKGQTVTLRCDPISGHDNLYWYRRVMGKEIKFLLHFVKESKQDESGMPNNRFLAERTGGTYSTLKVQPAELEDSGVYFCASSPPGDRSYNEQFFGPGTRLTVL.

The sample holds one count of this clone. The chain links TRBV5-6 to TRBJ1-4; 8 bases agree with TRBD1. V shed 2 bases, J shed 0 bases, and the junction held 6 bases outside the gene matches. The CDR3 totals 17 residues. Germline loops: CDR1 SGHDT, CDR2 YYEEEE. The CDR3 DNA follows: TGTGCCAGCAGCTTCGGGACAGGAGTTGCAACTAATGAAAAACTGTTTTTT. It translates to CASSFGTGVATNEKLFF.

V and J are TRBV2 and TRBJ2-5; 9 bases are shared with TRBD1. CDR1 and CDR2 (germline): SNHLY, FYNNEI. The junction had 7 bases not matched to a gene; V was cut back by 6 bases and J by 2 bases. The CDR3 spans 15 residues. CDR3 nucleotides: TGTGCCAGCAGCCGGGACAGGGTGGGGCAAGAGACCCAGTACTTC. Amino acid sequence: CASSRDRVGQETQYF.

This chain connects TRBV19 to TRBJ2-7; D remains unclear. From germline, CDR1 is LNHDA and CDR2 SQIVND (reference sequence). The CDR3 is 14 residues long. Trimming cost V 4 bases and J 3 bases, with 13 bases left between them. The CDR3 sequence: CASSTQPGVYEQYF. The CDR3 region has the DNA TGTGCCAGTAGTACTCAACCTGGGGTCTACGAGCAGTACTTC.